This T cell receptor beta chain was identified in a study of blood T cell repertoires in COVID-19 (dated by TCRdb to the early 2020s). At the level of the whole study: Collaborator samples came from the United States, Italy and Spain and covered acute and convalescent phases of COVID-19. The prospective study material was composed of cDNA or gDNA derived from T cells, B-cell-depleted T cells, or PBMCs. Deeply sampled blood TCRbeta repertoires from subjects exposed to, actively infected with, or recovered from COVID-19 were included in the dataset. The repertoires were released in a freely available public database intended as a resource for research on the immune response to SARS-CoV-2. Samples came from the ongoing ImmuneRACE study (first 160 participants) plus 1,254 subjects from 6 global collaborators. A de-identified subject ID, COVID-19 status, age in years and sex were almost always included in the sample metadata. Where available, HLA class I and class II types were obtained from metadata supplied by the sample provider rather than from assay-based typing. Results the study describes overall, beyond this receptor: The quantity of clinical and demographic metadata differed by source and by participant and was supplied without curation.

TCRbeta CDR3 regions were amplified from genomic DNA by means of the immunoSEQ Assay, a bias-controlled multiplex PCR. Per the source publication's procedure: The number of nucleated cells in each sample was estimated from the amplification of reference gene primers within the assay. To quantify the absolute abundance of each unique TCRbeta CDR3 rearrangement, sequence reads were collapsed and filtered. For each sample, productive Simpson clonality was calculated by taking the square root of Simpson's diversity index across productive rearrangements. The table comes from immuneACCESS by way of TCRdb, which keeps in-frame sequences with V and J called. Part of the clones is missing from these tables; in studies checked, under half for an unresolved V gene and the rest for unknown reasons. The V and J calls and the clone size are those of that table, but D and trimming were determined from the DNA. For this sample there are about 240,000 clones; 82% appear just once. In total, the top ten clones hold around 8% of the sample.

Trimming takes 3 bases off V and 7 bases off J; junction bases not matched to a gene: 3. The CDR3, from cysteine to phenylalanine, totals 13 residues. The read is trimmed to its CDR3 DNA, 39 bases read in frame from base 1. Via the germline V gene, CDR1 is SGHRS and CDR2 YFSETQ. One collaborating source in Seattle enrolled patients during active infection and followed them longitudinally through the course of disease. The collaborating institutions used their own protocols to collect whole blood in K2EDTA tubes. Collaborator samples were shipped for TCRbeta analysis as frozen whole blood, isolated PBMCs, or DNA extracted from either sample type. To note about this clone: Its antigen is currently not known. Base quality data are lacking; no much larger clone is found one base away.

The sequence was obtained from an elderly woman with COVID-19, enrolled during active disease. The chain is encoded by TRBV5-1 joined to TRBJ1-4; the central 7 bases match TRBD1. Sequencing input: peripheral blood. The sequenced DNA is TGCGCCAGCAGCTCCCAGGGGGGTGAAAAACTGTTTTTT. This encodes CASSSQGGEKLFF.